Each of the 9 T cell receptor beta chains below was sequenced from the same sample in a study of CD8 T cells in Susac syndrome. The RNA, about 0.5 to 1 ug, was put through reverse transcription using random hexamers. One entry per CDR3 protein, called by TCRdb with MiXCR from the immunoSEQ multiplex PCR reads. Of 150,000 or so distinct CDR3 sequences in the sample, about 95% were seen once. Sequencing was performed on CD8+ T cells from PBMCs. The receptor set was obtained from a human donor with multiple sclerosis.

The chain combines TRBV5-4 with TRBJ2-1; TRBD2 matches 11 bases. V lost 9 bases, J lost 7 bases, and 9 bases stayed unmatched. The CDR3 spans 14 residues. Germline V gene data show CDR1 as SGHNT and CDR2 as YYREEE (reference sequence). The CDR3 loop reads CATASGGSPNEQFF. The CDR3 DNA sequence: TGTGCCACCGCTAGCGGGGGGAGCCCTAATGAGCAGTTCTTC.

The chain joins TRBV4-2 to TRBJ2-2, with D uncertain. The CDR3 contains 13 residues. The germline V gene encodes CDR1 LGHNA and CDR2 YNFKEQ. Trimming pared 0 bases from V and 2 bases from J, leaving 1 base between. This CDR3 reads CASSQENTGELFF. The CDR3 region has the DNA TGTGCCAGCAGCCAAGAAAACACCGGGGAGCTGTTTTTT.

The chain uses TRBV27 and TRBJ1-2; possible D gene TRBD1, 6 bases. The CDR3 is 14 amino acids. V lost 5 bases and J 4 bases, leaving 14 bases between the germline ends. The germline CDR1 and CDR2 sequences are MNHEY and SMNVEV (reference sequence). CDR3 nucleotides: TGTGCCAGCAGTCTCACAGGGTCTATCTATGGCTACACCTTC. Translation gives CASSLTGSIYGYTF.

The CDR3 DNA reads TGTGCCAGCAGCCAGAGGGAGGGCACGAACCCCTACGAGCAGTACTTC. Amino acids: CASSQREGTNPYEQYF. The chain uses TRBV3-1 and TRBJ2-7, with 7 bases matching TRBD2. This CDR3 region has 16 residues. Germline loops: CDR1 LGHDT, CDR2 YNNKEL (reference sequence). The V and J ends lost 3 bases and 2 bases, in that order; junction bases with no gene match: 10.

CDR3 loop: CASSSPDRGSTDTQYF. CDR3 nucleotide sequence: TGTGCCAGTAGTTCACCCGACAGGGGTAGCACAGATACGCAGTATTTT. The rearrangement uses TRBV19 and TRBJ2-3; TRBD1 agrees at 8 bases. This CDR3 region has 16 residues. Germline trimming cut 5 bases from V and 0 bases from J; bases unmatched to any gene: 7. CDR1 and CDR2 from the germline V gene are LNHDA and SQIVND (reference sequence).

The chain joins TRBV6-5 to TRBJ1-1, with D hard to call. Germline V gene lookup returns CDR1 MNHEY and CDR2 SVGAGI. The germline V and J ends were trimmed by 0 bases and 6 bases, with 8 bases remaining between them. This CDR3 comprises 13 residues. The chain's CDR3 is CASSYSSRAEAFF. Written as DNA, the CDR3 is TGTGCCAGCAGTTACTCTTCCCGGGCTGAAGCTTTCTTT.

The genes are TRBV19 and TRBJ2-5; 7 bases are shared with TRBD2. This CDR3 has 14 residues. J lost 3 bases, V lost 7 bases, and 8 bases had no gene match. Germline V CDR1 and CDR2: LNHDA, SQIVND (reference sequence). Here the CDR3 reads CASTPSGGEETQYF. CDR3 in DNA: TGTGCCAGTACCCCCTCGGGGGGAGAAGAGACCCAGTACTTC.

V usage is TRBV3-1 and J usage is TRBJ2-3, with a weak D call TRBD2 (5 bases). Looked up from germline, CDR1 is LGHDT and CDR2 is YNNKEL (reference sequence). V was clipped by 0 bases and J by 6 bases, with 7 bases between them. The CDR3 totals 13 residues. The CDR3 bases are TGTGCCAGCAGCCAAGATCGAGGGGATACGCAGTATTTT. This translates into CASSQDRGDTQYF.

The gene calls are TRBV27 and TRBJ2-1; D is ambiguous. The CDR3 spans 13 residues. The germline V and J ends were trimmed by 0 bases and 7 bases, with 7 bases remaining between them. The germline V gene encodes CDR1 MNHEY and CDR2 SMNVEV (reference sequence). DNA of the CDR3: TGTGCCAGCAGTTTATCTCCGCGGAATGAGCAGTTCTTC. It specifies CASSLSPRNEQFF.